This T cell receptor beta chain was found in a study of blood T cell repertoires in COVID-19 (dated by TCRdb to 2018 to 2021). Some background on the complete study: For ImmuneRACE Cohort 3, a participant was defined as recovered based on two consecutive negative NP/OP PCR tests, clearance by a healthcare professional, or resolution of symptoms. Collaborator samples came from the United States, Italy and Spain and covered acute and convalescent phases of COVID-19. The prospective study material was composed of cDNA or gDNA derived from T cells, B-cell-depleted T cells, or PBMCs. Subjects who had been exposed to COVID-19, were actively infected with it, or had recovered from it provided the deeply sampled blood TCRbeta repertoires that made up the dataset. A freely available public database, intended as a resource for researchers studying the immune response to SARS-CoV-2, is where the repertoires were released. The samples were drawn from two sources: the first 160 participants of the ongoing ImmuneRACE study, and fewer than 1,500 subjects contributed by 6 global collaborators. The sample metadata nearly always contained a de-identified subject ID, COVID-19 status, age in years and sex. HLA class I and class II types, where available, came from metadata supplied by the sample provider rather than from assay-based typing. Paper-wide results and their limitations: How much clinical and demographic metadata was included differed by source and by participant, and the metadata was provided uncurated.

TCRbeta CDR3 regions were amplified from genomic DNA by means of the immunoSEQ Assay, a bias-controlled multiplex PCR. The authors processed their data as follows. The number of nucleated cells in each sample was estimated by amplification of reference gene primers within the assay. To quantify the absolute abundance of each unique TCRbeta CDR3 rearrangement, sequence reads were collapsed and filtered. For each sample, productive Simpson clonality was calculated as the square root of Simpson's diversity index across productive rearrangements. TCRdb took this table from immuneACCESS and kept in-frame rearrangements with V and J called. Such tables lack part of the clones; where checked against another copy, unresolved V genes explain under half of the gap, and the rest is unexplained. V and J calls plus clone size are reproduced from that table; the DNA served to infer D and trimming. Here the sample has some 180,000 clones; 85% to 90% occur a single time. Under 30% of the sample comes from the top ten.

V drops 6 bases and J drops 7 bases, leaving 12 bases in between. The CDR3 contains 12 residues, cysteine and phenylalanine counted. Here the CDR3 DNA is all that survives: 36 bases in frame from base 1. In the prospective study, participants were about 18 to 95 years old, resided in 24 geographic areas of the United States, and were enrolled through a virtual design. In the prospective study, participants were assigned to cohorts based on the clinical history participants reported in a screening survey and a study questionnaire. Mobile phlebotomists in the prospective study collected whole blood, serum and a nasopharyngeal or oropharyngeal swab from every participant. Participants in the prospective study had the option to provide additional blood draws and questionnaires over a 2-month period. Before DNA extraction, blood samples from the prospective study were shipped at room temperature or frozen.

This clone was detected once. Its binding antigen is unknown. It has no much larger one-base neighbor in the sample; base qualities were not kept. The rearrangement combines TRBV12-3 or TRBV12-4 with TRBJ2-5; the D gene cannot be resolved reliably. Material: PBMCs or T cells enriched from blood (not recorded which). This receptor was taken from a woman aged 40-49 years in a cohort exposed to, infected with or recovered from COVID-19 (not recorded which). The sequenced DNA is TGTGCCAGCAGCGCATCCTCTAGGACCCAGTACTTC. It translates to CASSASSRTQYF.